One sample yielded the 31 T cell receptor beta chains listed below, sequenced in a study of PD-1 blockade in classical Hodgkin lymphoma. All patients relapsed after autologous stem cell transplantation, and brentuximab vedotin exposure varied. Sequencing was performed with immunoSEQ multiplex PCR; in TCRdb, only in-frame clones are kept and a portion is missing. The data show over 20,000 clones, with 60% to 80% seen just once and around 6.5% held by the top ten. The input for sequencing was peripheral blood mononuclear cells (PBMCs), taken at baseline. These receptors all come from a human donor with classical Hodgkin lymphoma.

CDR3 nucleotide sequence: TGTGCCAGCAGCGTAGGCGCCTCACTACTAGAATTGAAAGAGACCCAGTACTTC. Protein: CASSVGASLLELKETQYF. The rearrangement links TRBV9 to TRBJ2-5; D is possibly TRBD2 (5 bases). The CDR3 loop spans 18 amino acids. V lost 0 bases and J lost 3, with 21 bases in between. Germline CDR1 and CDR2: SGDLS and YYNGEE.

The gene calls are TRBV7-9 and TRBJ2-4; D unclear. CDR1 is SEHNR and CDR2 is FQNEAQ in the germline V gene (reference sequence). Trimming shortened V by 0 bases and J by 7 bases, and 7 bases separated the two germline ends. The CDR3 is made up of 13 amino acids. For the CDR3, the DNA is TGTGCCAGCAGCTTAGCAAGGGTTAACATTCAGTACTTC. As protein: CASSLARVNIQYF.

The chain is built from TRBV19 and TRBJ1-2, with D uncertain. There are 13 residues in the CDR3. Looked up from germline, CDR1 is LNHDA and CDR2 is SQIVND (reference sequence). The V and J ends lost 4 bases and 3 bases respectively, with 9 bases between them. The CDR3 region has the DNA TGTGCCAGTAGTACCGATTTGGACTATGGCTACACCTTC. Protein: CASSTDLDYGYTF.

This clone has only a few counts. The chain carries TRBV11-2 and TRBJ2-3; weak D call: TRBD1 (6 bases). Germline-derived CDR1 and CDR2 are SGHAT and FQNNGV. This CDR3 contains 15 residues. Trimming removed 5 bases from V and 3 bases from J, with 15 bases in between. For the CDR3, the DNA is TGTGCCAGCAGCGCGAACAGGGTAGGGACAGATACGCAGTATTTT. Amino acid sequence: CASSANRVGTDTQYF.

The rearrangement links TRBV7-6 to TRBJ2-1, with 9 bases that match TRBD1. Germline V gene data show CDR1 as SGHVS and CDR2 as FNYEAQ. J gave up 1 base and V 4 bases, and 2 bases lay outside the gene matches. The length of the CDR3 is 15 residues. CDR3: CASSSDRGSYNEQFF. CDR3 bases: TGTGCCAGCAGCTCCGACAGGGGGTCCTACAATGAGCAGTTCTTC.

The chain couples TRBV6-6 to TRBJ1-2; 10 bases map to TRBD1. In germline, CDR1 is MNHNY, CDR2 SVGAGI (reference sequence). The V gene end was trimmed by 4 bases and the J gene end by 8 bases; junction bases not matched to a gene: 7. The CDR3 contains 14 residues. The CDR3 nucleotides read TGTGCCAGCAGTTCTTTGACAGGGGGCGCAGGCTACACCTTC. Translation gives CASSSLTGGAGYTF.

This clone was picked up a small number of times. As DNA, the CDR3 is TGTGCCAGCAGTCCGGGCTGGTCCTCCATATATTTT. Translated, it gives CASSPGWSSIYF. This sequence joins TRBV11-2 and TRBJ1-3, with D unclear. CDR3 size: 12 residues. CDR1 SGHAT and CDR2 FQNNGV come from the germline V gene. The V end lost 6 bases, the J end lost 11 bases, and 14 bases lay between the germline ends.

This clone was found a few times. This chain links TRBV2 with TRBJ1-2; TRBD1 might be the D (6 bases). Deletions cut 6 bases from V and 5 bases from J, with 16 bases between. There are 14 residues in the CDR3. From germline, CDR1 is SNHLY and CDR2 FYNNEI. The CDR3 loop is CASSLTGPDYGYTF. The CDR3 bases are TGTGCCAGCAGCCTGACAGGACCAGATTATGGCTACACCTTC.

This chain links TRBV6-5 with TRBJ1-1; D call uncertain. Germline V CDR1 and CDR2: MNHEY, SVGAGI. The V gene lost 6 bases and the J gene lost 3 bases, with 5 bases spanning the gap. CDR3 length: 11 residues. CDR3 nucleotide sequence: TGTGCCAGCAGCCGGTACACTGAAGCTTTCTTT. Its translation: CASSRYTEAFF.

The chain combines TRBV27 with TRBJ2-1; D may match TRBD1 or TRBD2 (5 bases each). The CDR3 is 15 amino acids. Trimming stripped 6 bases from V and 2 bases from J, with 14 bases between. Germline lookup yields CDR1 MNHEY and CDR2 SMNVEV (reference sequence). The CDR3 here is CASRGPGPTYNEQFF. DNA of the CDR3: TGTGCCAGCAGGGGACCCGGTCCAACCTACAATGAGCAGTTCTTC.

V gene TRBV6-4 combines with J gene TRBJ2-2; 7 bases are a match to TRBD1. CDR1 MRHNA and CDR2 SNTAGT come from the germline V gene. CDR3 size: 15 residues. V lost 6 bases and J lost 3; bases outside the gene matches: 7. The CDR3, as DNA: TGTGCCAGCAGCCCACAGGGGCTAGACACCGGGGAGCTGTTTTTT. Amino acids: CASSPQGLDTGELFF.

The rearrangement uses TRBV6-6 and TRBJ1-2, with TRBD1 matching over 8 bases. The CDR3 is made up of 16 amino acids. The V segment lost 0 bases and the J segment 3 bases; nucleotides outside the gene matches: 6. From germline, CDR1 is MNHNY and CDR2 SVGAGI (reference sequence). The CDR3 region is CASSYSQGAQDYGYTF. CDR3 coding DNA: TGTGCCAGCAGTTACTCGCAGGGGGCGCAGGACTATGGCTACACCTTC.

The chain recombines TRBV5-6 with TRBJ1-6; D is ambiguous. The germline V gene encodes CDR1 SGHDT and CDR2 YYEEEE. Trimming pared 5 bases from V and 10 bases from J, leaving 10 bases between. This CDR3 is 12 amino acids long. CDR3 in amino acids: CASRGPFSPLHF. For the CDR3, the DNA is TGTGCCAGCAGGGGCCCGTTCTCACCCCTCCACTTT.

This sequence joins TRBV7-9 and TRBJ2-1, with TRBD1 matching over 8 bases. The V segment lost 1 base and the J segment 0 bases; nucleotides outside the gene matches: 5. The CDR3 is made up of 17 amino acids. In germline, CDR1 is SEHNR, CDR2 FQNEAQ (reference sequence). The CDR3 DNA reads TGTGCCAGCAGCTTAGAGAGGACAGGGAGCTCCTACAATGAGCAGTTCTTC. It translates to CASSLERTGSSYNEQFF.

A single count supports this clone. The chain recombines TRBV19 with TRBJ2-2, with D tentatively TRBD1 (5 bases). This CDR3 spans 17 amino acids. V dropped 6 bases and J dropped 0 bases, with 17 bases sitting between them. Germline-derived CDR1 and CDR2 are LNHDA and SQIVND (reference sequence). CDR3 sequence (DNA): TGTGCCAGTAGCCCCCTTGAGGCAGGGACGAACACCGGGGAGCTGTTTTTT. Translating gives CASSPLEAGTNTGELFF.

The chain combines TRBV10-3 with TRBJ2-2; 9 bases are shared with TRBD2. The V and J ends lost 0 bases and 5 bases, in that order; junction bases with no gene match: 10. CDR1 and CDR2 (germline): ENHRY, SYGVKD. CDR3 length: 18 amino acids. CDR3 protein: CAISESEAGGTGTGELFF. CDR3 sequence (DNA): TGTGCCATCAGTGAGTCCGAAGCGGGGGGAACTGGGACCGGGGAGCTGTTTTTT.

The gene calls are TRBV5-5 and TRBJ1-4; TRBD1 might be the D (6 bases). With 0 bases removed from V and 7 bases from J, the gap between germline ends came to 16 bases. The CDR3 has 16 amino acids. Germline-derived CDR1 and CDR2 are SGHKS and YYEKEE (reference sequence). CDR3 sequence: CASSLATGTSSEKLFF. CDR3 in DNA: TGTGCCAGCAGCTTGGCCACAGGGACCTCAAGTGAAAAACTGTTTTTT. Full variable domain (rest looked up from reference TRBV5-5 and TRBJ1-4): DAGVTQSPTHLIKTRGQQVTLRCSPISGHKSVSWYQQVLGQGPQFIFQYYEKEERGRGNFPDRFSARQFPNYSSELNVNALLLGDSALYLCASSLATGTSSEKLFFGSGTQLSVL.

The chain joins TRBV15 to TRBJ1-3; D is ambiguous. Germline V lookup: CDR1 LNHNV, CDR2 YYDKDF (reference sequence). CDR3 size: 17 residues. V was cut by 1 base and J by 0 bases, with 13 bases left in between. The CDR3 DNA follows: TGTGCCACCAGCAGAGGATCCGACGGATTCTCTGGAAACACCATATATTTT. Its protein is CATSRGSDGFSGNTIYF.

This chain links TRBV4-1 with TRBJ1-2; no clear D. The CDR3 covers 15 residues. Germline CDR1 is MGHRA and CDR2 is YSYEKL. Between the trimmed V and J ends, which lost 1 base and 1 base, there was a span of 10 bases. This CDR3 is CASSQAKDFNYGYTF. Here the CDR3 DNA reads TGCGCCAGCAGCCAAGCCAAAGACTTTAACTATGGCTACACCTTC.

This chain joins TRBV7-9 and TRBJ2-2, with D possibly called TRBD1 or TRBD2 (5 bases each). Trimming took 5 bases from V and 7 from J, leaving 14 bases between them. This CDR3 has 14 residues. Looked up from germline, CDR1 is SEHNR and CDR2 is FQNEAQ (reference sequence). The DNA for the CDR3 is TGTGCCAGCAGCACCGGGACGAGTATCGGGGAGCTGTTTTTT. Its protein product is CASSTGTSIGELFF.

The chain employs TRBV2 and TRBJ1-2, with D possibly matching TRBD1 (5 bases). The CDR3 totals 15 residues. V shed 4 bases and J shed 7 bases, with 19 bases lying between them. CDR1 and CDR2 (germline): SNHLY, FYNNEI. The CDR3 DNA is TGTGCCAGCAGTGGCGACAGCGCCTTTTCGGGTGGCTACACCTTC. It encodes CASSGDSAFSGGYTF.

This clone has more than one count but fewer than ten. J is TRBJ1-2 and V is TRBV27; D gene unclear. The CDR3 sequence is 13 residues long. V was pared by 0 bases and J by 8 bases, with 10 bases between. CDR1 and CDR2 (germline): MNHEY, SMNVEV (reference sequence). CDR3 sequence reads: CASSLSLSGGYTF. The DNA of the CDR3 is TGTGCCAGCAGTTTATCCCTAAGCGGCGGCTACACCTTC.

This clone was observed a single time. This chain joins TRBV27 and TRBJ1-1, with 10 nucleotides matching TRBD1. With V trimmed by 0 bases and J by 4 bases, 2 bases remained unmatched. This CDR3 has 15 amino acids. Looked up from germline, CDR1 is MNHEY and CDR2 is SMNVEV (reference sequence). The CDR3 nucleotides are TGTGCCAGCAGTTTATCCAGGACAGGGGGCACTGAAGCTTTCTTT. It encodes CASSLSRTGGTEAFF.

This clone was observed a few times. This sequence joins TRBV2 and TRBJ1-4; possible D gene TRBD1, 6 bases. Trimming stripped 7 bases from V and 8 bases from J, with 14 bases between. The CDR3 length is 13 residues. Germline values: CDR1 SNHLY, CDR2 FYNNEI. This CDR3 is CASNPGDYEKLFF. CDR3 DNA sequence: TGTGCCAGCAATCCAGGGGATTACGAAAAACTGTTTTTT.

This chain connects TRBV15 to TRBJ2-1; a weak D match, TRBD2 (5 bases). V lost 3 bases, J lost 3 bases, and 15 bases lay in between. The CDR3 covers 16 residues. CDR1 is LNHNV, CDR2 YYDKDF, per germline (reference sequence). Here the CDR3 DNA reads TGTGCCACCAGCAGCCTCCGGGGTCTGGTCTACAATGAGCAGTTCTTC. It encodes CATSSLRGLVYNEQFF.

The chain combines TRBV21-1 with TRBJ2-7; the table names TRBD1, a call not compared with the DNA. TRBV21-1 constitutes a pseudogene. CDR3 length: 17 residues. CDR3 coding DNA: TGTGCCAGCAGCAAAGGTAACACCGGGACAGGGCATGGCGAGCAGTACTTC. Protein: CASSKGNTGTGHGEQYF.

The V call is TRBV29-1, the J call TRBJ2-2; D unresolved. V dropped 2 bases and J dropped 6 bases, with 10 bases sitting between them. Germline CDR1 and CDR2: SQVTM and ANQGSEA. CDR3 length: 13 residues. CDR3 region: CSVENPGSGELFF. The CDR3 DNA reads as TGCAGCGTTGAAAACCCGGGTTCCGGGGAGCTGTTTTTT.

This sequence joins TRBV6-5 and TRBJ2-3; D is uncertain. CDR1 and CDR2 from the germline V gene are MNHEY and SVGAGI. The CDR3 loop spans 13 amino acids. Deletions cut 4 bases from V and 6 bases from J, with 11 bases between. DNA for the CDR3: TGTGCCAGCAGTTTCGACACCGGCGATACGCAGTATTTT. It yields the protein CASSFDTGDTQYF.

V is TRBV30 and J is TRBJ1-6; tentative D call: TRBD1 (6 bases). Trimming took off 4 bases at V and 5 bases at J, with 18 bases between the two ends. The CDR3 runs to 16 residues. CDR1 GTSNPN and CDR2 SVGIG come from the germline V gene (reference sequence). The CDR3 DNA is TGTGCCTGGAAGCAACCCGGGACACCTCATAATTCACCCCTCCACTTT. Encoded protein: CAWKQPGTPHNSPLHF.

Only a few counts were recorded for this clone. The chain carries TRBV27 and TRBJ1-5; D is possibly TRBD1 (6 bases). The CDR3 covers 15 residues. The germline gives CDR1 MNHEY, CDR2 SMNVEV (reference sequence). Trimming cost V 3 bases and J 3 bases, with 12 bases left between them. CDR3 in amino acids: CASSLRGGYNQPQHF. The CDR3 DNA reads TGTGCCAGCAGTTTGAGGGGGGGCTACAATCAGCCCCAGCATTTT.

V usage is TRBV10-2 and J usage is TRBJ1-5; 9 bases agree with TRBD1. This CDR3 has 16 amino acids. Germline-derived CDR1 and CDR2 are WSHSY and SAAADI. V dropped 1 base and J dropped 6; count of bases not matched to a gene: 7. CDR3 residues: CASSEWGQGAGQPQHF. Here the CDR3 DNA reads TGCGCCAGCAGTGAGTGGGGACAGGGCGCGGGTCAGCCCCAGCATTTT.